This T cell receptor (beta chain) is drawn from a study of CD8 T cells in Susac syndrome. The multiple sclerosis control group was made up of treatment-naive patients with stable or active relapsing-remitting disease. TEMRA cells were enriched by FACS, while CD8+ and CD4+ T cells were obtained through a negative isolation that was performed magnetically. After extraction with the RNeasy kit, roughly 0.45 to 1 ug of the RNA was reverse transcribed using random hexamers. TCRdb called the immunoSEQ multiplex PCR reads again in MiXCR, with one record for every CDR3 protein. The table includes almost 450,000 distinct CDR3 sequences, about 85% detected once. The CDR3 runs 16 residues. V was cut by 1 base and J by 7 bases, with 20 bases left in between.

The chain uses TRBV12-3 or TRBV12-4 and TRBJ2-7, with D perhaps TRBD2 (6 bases). Sequencing was carried out using CD8+ T cells from PBMCs. The TCR comes from a human donor with multiple sclerosis. The CDR3 DNA is TGTGCCAGCAGTTTAGACGGGGGTCTACCGTCGGATGAGCAGTACTTC. It yields the protein CASSLDGGLPSDEQYF.